This T cell receptor beta chain was recovered during a study of T-cell memory formation after mild COVID-19. The study's findings and limits: Mainly CM and EM harbored the contracting CD4+ clones; mainly EMRA harbored the CD8+ ones. That cross-reactive memory joined was suggested by some responding clones appearing in pre-infection memory.

V was pared by 4 bases and J by 7 bases, with 23 bases between. The CDR3 extends over 16 amino acids. Germline-derived CDR1 and CDR2 are SGHRS and YFSETQ. Details on this clonotype: The antigen remains unidentified.

5'RACE, which relied on constant-segment primers, yielded TCR alpha and TCR beta cDNA libraries carrying sample barcodes and UMIs. Each CDR3 protein gets one entry after TCRdb re-called the 5' RACE reads with MiXCR. The sample consists of about 320,000 distinct CDR3 sequences, roughly an eighth of them appearing once. This clonotype was obtained from a man aged 18 to 35 who had mild COVID-19 (a few samples of this study predate the infection). Cell type and time point are not known. The V gene is TRBV5-1, the J gene TRBJ1-2; possible D gene TRBD1, 5 bases. Sequencing was done on a sample of PBMCs or a T cell subset sorted from them (not recorded which). The CDR3 region is CASSRGDRDRAGGYTF. The CDR3 nucleotides read TGCGCCAGCAGCCGGGGAGACCGCGACAGAGCCGGTGGCTACACCTTC.